This T cell receptor beta chain was captured in a study of blood T cell repertoires in COVID-19. Turning to the study itself: From the United States, Italy and Spain came samples of acute and convalescent COVID-19. PBMCs, B-cell-depleted T cells, or T cells provided the cDNA or gDNA that made up the material.

Methods used by the authors: Amplifying reference gene primers gave estimates of nucleated cell counts. Repertoires were generated with immunoSEQ multiplex PCR, while TCRdb's copy carries only in-frame clones and drops some. V, J and clone size derive from that table, while D and trimming were established from the DNA sequence. Of some 150,000 clones detected, around 86% appear once; the ten largest clones hold 2% to 2.5%. CDR1 and CDR2 (germline): LGHDT, YNNKEL (reference sequence). This CDR3 has 14 residues. Trimming removed 3 bases from V and 5 bases from J; junction bases left unmatched: 5. The source of this sequence is a man aged 45 to 65 with active COVID-19. V gene TRBV3-1 (or the pseudogene TRBV3-2) combines with J gene TRBJ1-1; 8 nucleotides agree with TRBD1. Specimen: peripheral blood. As DNA, the CDR3 is TGTGCCAGCAGCCACAGGGGGCCGGGGACTGAAGCTTTCTTT. Translating gives CASSHRGPGTEAFF.